These T cell receptor beta chains were read from a single sample in a study of CD8 T cells in ankylosing spondylitis. TCRdb independently ran MiXCR on the 5' RACE reads; one entry per CDR3 protein. The table has around 180,000 distinct CDR3 sequences, roughly 18% seen once. The specimen sequenced was blood, either unsorted or a sorted T cell fraction (not recorded which). These receptors all stem from a male donor aged 10-30 years with ankylosing spondylitis or in good health (not recorded which). The CDR3 runs from the conserved cysteine through the conserved F or W. Fields, in order: clone size, D gene, V gene, J gene, CDR3 protein, CDR3 DNA. The D gene is left open where the match is weak. Clone size is shown for a subset of rows, as once, few, many or a class of expanded clone.

many	TRBD1	TRBV2	TRBJ2-7	CASSEMGQGRHEQYF	TGTGCCAGCAGTGAAATGGGACAGGGGCGGCACGAGCAGTACTTC
many	.	TRBV7-9	TRBJ1-1	CAPGPASSRAEAFF	TGTGCCCCCGGACCTGCCAGCTCCCGGGCTGAAGCTTTCTTT
many	.	TRBV6-2/TRBV6-3	TRBJ2-6	CASSGVGSGANVLTF	TGTGCCAGCTCCGGCGTAGGCAGTGGGGCCAACGTCCTGACTTTC
many	.	TRBV4-2	TRBJ2-5	CASSQDLRLKETQYF	TGTGCCAGCAGCCAAGATTTACGTCTAAAAGAGACCCAGTACTTC
.	TRBD1	TRBV7-2	TRBJ2-2	CASSLMAGGLNTGELFF	TGTGCCAGCAGCTTAATGGCAGGGGGATTAAACACCGGGGAGCTGTTTTTT
.	TRBD2	TRBV20-1	TRBJ2-1	CSASRLAGVGEQFF	TGCAGTGCTAGCCGACTAGCGGGAGTAGGGGAGCAGTTCTTC
many	TRBD2	TRBV2	TRBJ2-1	CASSGLANNEQFF	TGTGCCAGCAGCGGACTAGCGAACAATGAGCAGTTCTTC
many	TRBD1	TRBV27	TRBJ2-3	CASSLEPGQGTDTQYF	TGTGCCAGCAGTTTGGAACCGGGACAGGGCACAGATACGCAGTATTTT
many	TRBD2	TRBV29-1	TRBJ2-1	CSVGWAGGRTGNEQFF	TGCAGCGTGGGCTGGGCGGGAGGACGAACTGGGAATGAGCAGTTCTTC
many	TRBD2	TRBV12-3/TRBV12-4	TRBJ2-5	CASSRRLAGYQETQYF	TGTGCCAGCAGCCGCCGGCTAGCGGGATACCAAGAGACCCAGTACTTC
many	.	TRBV6-5	TRBJ2-2	CASSYGTTTNTGELFF	TGTGCCAGCAGTTACGGGACAACGACGAACACCGGGGAGCTGTTTTTT
few	.	TRBV7-6	TRBJ1-1	CASSLPGNTEAFF	TGTGCCAGCAGTCTACCGGGGAACACTGAAGCTTTCTTT
many	TRBD1	TRBV12-3/TRBV12-4	TRBJ2-7	CASSLARDRAF	TGTGCCAGCAGTTTAGCGCGGGACAGGGCCTTC
.	TRBD2	TRBV7-8	TRBJ2-7	CASIPSRTSGPYEQYF	TGTGCCAGCATTCCATCTAGGACTAGCGGACCCTACGAGCAGTACTTC
many	.	TRBV5-1	TRBJ2-3	CASSFQGTDTQYF	TGCGCCAGCAGCTTCCAGGGCACAGATACGCAGTATTTT
many	TRBD2	TRBV12-3/TRBV12-4	TRBJ2-3	CASRPSASGRRTDTQYF	TGTGCCAGCAGACCCTCCGCTAGCGGGAGACGCACAGATACGCAGTATTTT
many	.	TRBV9	TRBJ1-5	CASRPRANQPQHF	TGTGCCAGCAGACCGAGGGCGAATCAGCCCCAGCATTTT
many	.	TRBV10-2	TRBJ2-5	CASRQRAPQETQYF	TGCGCCAGCAGGCAGCGGGCGCCCCAAGAGACCCAGTACTTC
many	.	TRBV12-3/TRBV12-4	TRBJ2-5	CASSWRETQYF	TGTGCCAGCAGTTGGAGGGAGACCCAGTACTTC
many	.	TRBV6-1	TRBJ1-3	CASSEGANSGNTIYF	TGTGCCAGCAGTGAAGGTGCCAACTCTGGAAACACCATATATTTT
once	TRBD2	TRBV20-1	TRBJ2-5	CSARRVEQLALQETQYF	TGCAGTGCTAGACGGGTCGAGCAACTAGCGCTACAAGAGACCCAGTACTTC
many	.	TRBV6-5	TRBJ1-2	CASSYEVEGLRGYTF	TGTGCCAGCAGTTACGAGGTGGAGGGGCTGAGAGGCTACACCTTC